The 27 T cell receptor beta chains in this list originate from one sample, sequenced in a study of T cells expressing NK-cell markers. Reprocessing the 5' RACE reads, TCRdb reports a single entry for every CDR3 protein and omits DNA. In all, the sample yields 350,000 to 450,000 distinct CDR3 sequences. The sequencing input was blood T cells: a sorted CD56 or NKG2C T cell subset, CD4+ or CD8+ T cells, or bulk PBMC T cells (not recorded which). Source of these receptors: a man aged 18 to 70 in good health.

The chain recombines TRBV20-1 with TRBJ2-7; with no DNA, the TCRdb D assignment of TRBD2 cannot be verified. Germline V gene lookup returns CDR1 DFQATT and CDR2 SNEGSKA (reference sequence). The CDR3 runs 15 residues. The CDR3 reads CSAEGGTSGAYEQYF.

The chain has TRBV27 and TRBJ1-2; TCRdb's D call of TRBD1 is untestable without DNA. CDR3 length equals 20 residues. Germline CDR1 is MNHEY and CDR2 is SMNVEV (reference sequence). The CDR3 loop reads CASSLRSTSGVSPTNYGYTF.

The chain links TRBV24-1 to TRBJ2-3; TCRdb's assignment of TRBD2 cannot be checked, as there is no DNA. The CDR3 contains 16 residues. The V gene's germline CDR1 is KGHDR and CDR2 SFDVKD. CDR3 region: CATSDSIAGGMDTQYF.

The rearrangement uses TRBV5-1 and TRBJ1-3; TCRdb indicates TRBD1, and absent DNA this call remains unverified. The CDR3 covers 17 residues. CDR1 and CDR2 from the germline V gene are SGHRS and YFSETQ. CDR3 loop: CASSEDFAGLAGNTIYF.

The chain uses TRBV6-9 and TRBJ2-7; TCRdb outputs TRBD1, but without DNA this stays unchecked. Germline assignment: CDR1 MNHGY and CDR2 SVAAGI. There are 13 residues in the CDR3. The CDR3 loop is CASSSYRQYEQYF.

The V gene is TRBV12-3 or TRBV12-4, the J gene TRBJ1-1. This CDR3 is built from 15 residues. The CDR3 protein is CASSPLQWVRTEAFF.

The chain uses TRBV3-1 and TRBJ2-5; TCRdb outputs TRBD2, but without DNA this stays unchecked. Germline values: CDR1 LGHDT, CDR2 YNNKEL (reference sequence). The CDR3 is 18 amino acids. This chain's CDR3 is CASSQDRASGGSGETQYF.

The chain has TRBV6-5 and TRBJ2-5. This CDR3 has 16 residues. Germline V gives CDR1 MNHEY, CDR2 SVGAGI. This CDR3 is CASSYSVAFTAETQYF.

The chain carries TRBV9 and TRBJ2-3; TCRdb designates TRBD2, a call that cannot be tested without DNA. There are 19 residues in the CDR3. The germline CDR1 and CDR2 sequences are SGDLS and YYNGEE. CDR3 sequence: CASSVNLAGGHHSTDTQYF.

The V gene is TRBV7-2, the J gene TRBJ1-1; TCRdb indicates TRBD1, and absent DNA this call remains unverified. The CDR3 loop spans 17 amino acids. CDR1 SGHTA and CDR2 FQGNSA come from the germline V gene. CDR3 protein: CASSLADLGQPNTEAFF.

V is TRBV12-3 or TRBV12-4 and J is TRBJ2-7; TCRdb's D call, TRBD1, is unchecked because there is no DNA. This CDR3 spans 17 amino acids. The CDR3 protein is CASSQKHRDSNLNEQYF.

The V and J genes are TRBV12-3 or TRBV12-4 and TRBJ2-1; TCRdb's D gene call, TRBD2, goes unchecked for lack of DNA. The CDR3 is made up of 21 amino acids. The CDR3 here is CASSLRTSGGLRGGLYNEQFF.

The V call is TRBV5-1, the J call TRBJ2-7; TCRdb's D gene call, TRBD1, goes unchecked for lack of DNA. The CDR3 runs 16 residues. In germline, CDR1 is SGHRS, CDR2 YFSETQ. This CDR3 is CASSQTGTALLHEQYF.

The genes are TRBV3-1 and TRBJ1-2; TCRdb gives TRBD1 as the D gene, but with no DNA this cannot be confirmed. The CDR3 is 14 residues long. Germline V gene lookup returns CDR1 LGHDT and CDR2 YNNKEL (reference sequence). This chain's CDR3 is CASSNRQGIYGYTF.

The rearrangement links TRBV19 to TRBJ2-1; TCRdb designates TRBD2, a call that cannot be tested without DNA. The length of the CDR3 is 13 residues. Germline V gene data show CDR1 as LNHDA and CDR2 as SQIVND (reference sequence). The CDR3 loop is CASGAGGRGEQFF.

The CDR3 spells CASSLGAMASGASYNEQFF. This chain links TRBV11-3 with TRBJ2-1; TCRdb outputs TRBD2, but without DNA this stays unchecked. Per the germline V gene, CDR1 is SGHNT and CDR2 is YENEEA. This CDR3 is 19 amino acids long.

This chain links TRBV7-2 with TRBJ2-3; TCRdb lists TRBD2, though no DNA is available to test this call. This CDR3 contains 12 residues. Germline loops: CDR1 SGHTA, CDR2 FQGNSA. The CDR3 reads CASSLDSGRQYF.

V is TRBV5-6 and J is TRBJ1-1; the D call from TCRdb, TRBD1, cannot be confirmed without DNA. Germline lookup yields CDR1 SGHDT and CDR2 YYEEEE. CDR3 length: 15 amino acids. CDR3 loop: CASSLGPQASTEAFF.

The J gene is TRBJ2-1, the V gene TRBV11-2. Germline V gene data show CDR1 as SGHAT and CDR2 as FQNNGV. The CDR3 spans 15 residues. This CDR3 is CASSLVASLSAEQFF.

The chain couples TRBV27 to TRBJ1-4. The germline gives CDR1 MNHEY, CDR2 SMNVEV (reference sequence). The CDR3 is 13 amino acids. The CDR3 protein is CASSRRINEKLFF.

This chain joins TRBV2 and TRBJ1-5; the D gene TCRdb calls, TRBD1, cannot be checked with no DNA. The length of the CDR3 is 16 residues. Looked up from germline, CDR1 is SNHLY and CDR2 is FYNNEI. The chain's CDR3 is CASSYAGGRSNQPQHF.

The chain couples TRBV11-3 to TRBJ2-2; TCRdb lists TRBD2, though no DNA is available to test this call. Germline-derived CDR1 and CDR2 are SGHNT and YENEEA. CDR3 size: 16 residues. This chain's CDR3 is CASSSGARKATGELFF.

J is TRBJ2-1 and V is TRBV3-1; TCRdb calls TRBD1, which cannot be checked without DNA. The CDR3 extends over 16 amino acids. Germline CDR1 reads LGHDT; CDR2 reads YNNKEL (reference sequence). CDR3 loop: CASSFPGAGRLNEQFF.

The rearrangement joins TRBV9 to TRBJ2-3. The CDR3 totals 13 residues. Germline assignment: CDR1 SGDLS and CDR2 YYNGEE. The CDR3 sequence: CASSLHWLDTQYF.

This sequence joins TRBV6-4 and TRBJ2-1; TCRdb outputs TRBD1, but without DNA this stays unchecked. Germline CDR1 MRHNA, CDR2 SNTAGT. The CDR3 extends over 15 amino acids. The CDR3 sequence: CASSRTRGGRSEQFF.

The chain links TRBV29-1 to TRBJ2-1; no DNA is available, so the TRBD1 call from TCRdb remains unchecked. CDR3 length equals 13 residues. CDR1 is SQVTM, CDR2 ANQGSEA, per germline. CDR3 loop: CSVPTGAYNEQFF.

The rearrangement uses TRBV5-6 and TRBJ2-7; the TCRdb D gene call, TRBD1, has no DNA to confirm it. CDR3 size: 15 residues. Germline V CDR1 and CDR2: SGHDT, YYEEEE. The CDR3 sequence is CASSYRTVPSGEQYF.